Below, 27 T cell receptor beta chains from the same sample are listed, as sequenced in a study of regulatory T cells in long-lasting Graves disease. Stated time point: newly diagnosed GD, antithyroid drugs for less than 3 months. Researchers made the TCR library from RNA that was extracted from PBMCs. According to the study, TCR beta libraries were built with iRepertoire HTBI primers and CDR3-region Arm-PCR. TCRdb analysed the multiplex PCR reads with MiXCR anew, one entry per CDR3 protein. This table has some 220,000 distinct CDR3 sequences, approximately 18% appearing once. This same sample was also taken into another study, of T cells in Graves' hyperthyroidism and ophthalmopathy.

The starting material was peripheral blood mononuclear cells (PBMCs), obtained at new diagnosis, from a patient treated with antithyroid drugs. All receptors come from a woman aged 30 to 39 with Graves disease.

This clonotype was seen many times. The V and J genes are TRBV3-1 and TRBJ1-1, with D unresolved. The V end was cut by 8 bases, the J end by 5 bases, with 15 bases between. The CDR3 sequence is 13 residues long. CDR1 LGHDT and CDR2 YNNKEL come from the germline V gene (reference sequence). The CDR3 DNA reads TGTGCCAGCGCCACCTTGTTCGGAACTGAAGCTTTCTTT. Residues: CASATLFGTEAFF. The full variable domain, its missing parts supplied by reference TRBV3-1 and TRBJ1-1, is DTAVSQTPKYLVTQMGNDKSIKCEQNLGHDTMYWYKQDSKKFLKIMFSYNNKELIINETVPNRFSPKSPDKAHLNLHINSLELGDSAVYFCASATLFGTEAFFGQGTRLTVV.

This clonotype was detected only a few times. The chain recombines TRBV4-1 with TRBJ2-3; D may match TRBD1 or TRBD2 (6 bases each). Germline V gene data show CDR1 as MGHRA and CDR2 as YSYEKL. The CDR3 totals 13 residues. V was clipped by 1 base and J by 6 bases, with 8 bases between them. The CDR3 is CASSQGGGDTQYF. In DNA, the CDR3 is TGCGCCAGCAGCCAAGGAGGGGGGGATACGCAGTATTTT.

This clonotype was found many times. The rearrangement joins TRBV6-2 or TRBV6-3 to TRBJ2-1, with 7 bases that match TRBD2. CDR1 is MNHEY, CDR2 SVGEGT, per germline. The CDR3 sequence is 15 residues long. Germline trimming cut 5 bases from V and 0 bases from J; bases unmatched to any gene: 4. The CDR3, as DNA: TGTGCCAGCAGTAGGGGCGGGGGCTCCTACAATGAGCAGTTCTTC. Amino acids: CASSRGGGSYNEQFF.

Ten or more counts support this clonotype. The rearrangement uses TRBV6-1 and TRBJ2-3; D unresolved. CDR1 MNHNS and CDR2 SASEGT come from the germline V gene. The length of the CDR3 is 12 residues. V dropped 6 bases and J dropped 6 bases, with 10 bases sitting between them. The CDR3 region is CASSSPSDTQYF. CDR3 DNA sequence: TGTGCCAGCAGCTCCCCGTCGGATACGCAGTATTTT.

A note on this clonotype: A much larger clone sits a single nucleotide away, making a read error possible. The V and J genes are TRBV30 and TRBJ2-5, with D unresolved. Germline CDR1 and CDR2: GTSNPN and SVGIG (reference sequence). Trimming took off 5 bases at V and 9 bases at J, with 19 bases between the two ends. CDR3 length equals 13 residues. For the CDR3, the DNA is TGTGCCTGGCAGCGCGGCGGTCAAGGTTCCCAGTACTTC. This codes for CAWQRGGQGSQYF.

This clonotype was recorded at least ten times. The chain is built from TRBV30 and TRBJ2-7, with a tentative D call TRBD2 (6 bases). Trimming shortened V by 5 bases and J by 0 bases, and 14 bases separated the two germline ends. CDR1 is GTSNPN, CDR2 SVGIG, per germline (reference sequence). The CDR3 spans 14 residues. The CDR3 nucleotides read TGTGCCTGGGATTCGGGACTCCACTCCTACGAGCAGTACTTC. Its protein product is CAWDSGLHSYEQYF.

This clonotype was found many times. The chain has TRBV2 and TRBJ1-2; no reliable D call. Germline CDR1 reads SNHLY; CDR2 reads FYNNEI. V lost 3 bases and J lost 5, with 10 bases in between. CDR3 size: 13 residues. The CDR3 loop is CASSDGGRYGYTF. The CDR3 nucleotides read TGTGCCAGCAGTGATGGAGGGAGGTATGGCTACACCTTC. The full variable domain, completed using reference TRBV2 and TRBJ1-2, is EPEVTQTPSHQVTQMGQEVILRCVPISNHLYFYWYRQILGQKVEFLVSFYNNEISEKSEIFDDQFSVERPDGSNFTLKIRSTKLEDSAMYFCASSDGGRYGYTFGSGTRLTVV.

In its sample, this clonotype was seen many times. The chain recombines TRBV14 with TRBJ2-1, with D perhaps TRBD1 or TRBD2 (5 bases each). V shed 4 bases and J shed 2 bases, with 9 bases lying between them. The CDR3 covers 14 residues. Germline V gene data show CDR1 as SGHDN and CDR2 as FVKESK. CDR3 sequence (DNA): TGTGCCAGCAGCCTCCGGGACGCCTACAATGAGCAGTTCTTC. This sequence encodes CASSLRDAYNEQFF.

This chain uses TRBV6-1 with TRBJ1-1; no firm D call. Germline CDR1 and CDR2: MNHNS and SASEGT. Trimming took 11 bases from V and 4 from J, leaving 14 bases between them. The CDR3 sequence is 12 residues long. The CDR3 here is CAAKGTTTEAFF. The CDR3 DNA is TGTGCCGCGAAGGGTACCACCACTGAAGCTTTCTTT.

At least ten counts were recorded for this clonotype. The chain has TRBV7-9 and TRBJ1-5; 10 nucleotides line up with TRBD1. J gave up 3 bases and V 5 bases, and 1 base lay outside the gene matches. This CDR3 contains 14 residues. The germline gives CDR1 SEHNR, CDR2 FQNEAQ (reference sequence). The CDR3 region is CASSGTGDNQPQHF. CDR3 coding DNA: TGTGCCAGCAGCGGGACAGGGGACAATCAGCCCCAGCATTTT. Using reference TRBV7-9 and TRBJ1-5 for the parts outside the CDR3, the full variable domain is DTGVSQNPRHKITKRGQNVTFRCDPISEHNRLYWYRQTLGQGPEFLTYFQNEAQLEKSRLLSDRFSAERPKGSFSTLEIQRTEQGDSAMYLCASSGTGDNQPQHFGDGTRLSIL.

This clonotype was recorded at least ten times. The V call is TRBV20-1, the J call TRBJ1-6; perhaps TRBD1 as D (5 bases). The CDR3 loop spans 14 amino acids. The germline V gene encodes CDR1 DFQATT and CDR2 SNEGSKA (reference sequence). V was trimmed by 0 bases and J by 8 bases, leaving 11 bases between them. The CDR3 is CSARDHVRDSPLHF. The CDR3 coding sequence is TGCAGTGCTAGAGATCATGTCAGGGATTCACCCCTCCACTTT.

The V gene is TRBV7-2, the J gene TRBJ2-2, with D possibly being TRBD2 (5 bases). Between the trimmed V and J ends, which lost 5 bases and 7 bases, there was a span of 14 bases. The germline V gene encodes CDR1 SGHTA and CDR2 FQGNSA. The CDR3 loop spans 14 amino acids. This CDR3 reads CASSPWGAGGELFF. The DNA of the CDR3 is TGTGCCAGCAGCCCTTGGGGAGCTGGCGGGGAGCTGTTTTTT.

The genes are TRBV6-1 and TRBJ2-7; 10 positions agree with TRBD1. The V gene end was trimmed by 7 bases and the J gene end by 1 base; junction bases not matched to a gene: 10. The CDR3 runs 16 residues. Germline V gene lookup returns CDR1 MNHNS and CDR2 SASEGT. Here the CDR3 reads CASTGTGQGSSYEQYF. The CDR3 region has the DNA TGTGCCAGCACCGGAACGGGACAGGGGAGTTCCTACGAGCAGTACTTC.

This clonotype was counted at least ten times. This rearrangement joins TRBV18 to TRBJ2-1; TRBD2 aligns across 12 bases. The CDR3 is 16 residues long. Germline loops: CDR1 KGHSH, CDR2 LQKENI. Trimming cost V 3 bases and J 4 bases; bases outside gene matches: 4. The CDR3 nucleotides read TGTGCCAGCTCACCGGCTAGCGGGGGGGCGTACAATGAGCAGTTCTTC. This sequence encodes CASSPASGGAYNEQFF. Full variable domain (missing parts from reference TRBV18 and TRBJ2-1): NAGVMQNPRHLVRRRGQEARLRCSPMKGHSHVYWYRQLPEEGLKFMVYLQKENIIDESGMPKERFSAEFPKEGPSILRIQQVVRGDSAAYFCASSPASGGAYNEQFFGPGTRLTVL.

Many counts were recorded for this clonotype. J is TRBJ1-1 and V is TRBV9; 8 bases line up with TRBD1. The germline V gene has CDR1 SGDLS and CDR2 YYNGEE. CDR3 length: 13 residues. J was trimmed by 8 bases and V by 4 bases; bases with no gene match: 7. CDR3 protein: CASSPDGQGEAFF. Written as DNA, the CDR3 is TGTGCCAGCAGCCCCGACGGACAGGGCGAAGCTTTCTTT.

For this clonotype: A single base separates this from a much larger clone, so it may be a read error. The chain has TRBV6-2 or TRBV6-3 and TRBJ2-1, with TRBD1 identical over 8 bases. Germline V gives CDR1 MNHEY, CDR2 SVGEGT. This CDR3 spans 17 amino acids. The CDR3 region is CASSTGTGTLTYNGQFF. The CDR3 DNA reads as TGTGCCAGCAGCACCGGGACAGGCACCCTAACCTACAATGGGCAGTTCTTC.

J is TRBJ2-7 and V is TRBV5-1; no clear D. The V gene's germline CDR1 is SGHRS and CDR2 YFSETQ. The CDR3 extends over 14 amino acids. The V gene lost 5 bases and the J gene lost 0 bases, with 12 bases spanning the gap. The CDR3 sequence: CASSGSTHSYEQYF. The CDR3 DNA sequence: TGCGCCAGCAGTGGAAGTACCCACTCCTACGAGCAGTACTTC. Using reference TRBV5-1 and TRBJ2-7 for the parts outside the CDR3, the full variable domain is KAGVTQTPRYLIKTRGQQVTLSCSPISGHRSVSWYQQTPGQGLQFLFEYFSETQRNKGNFPGRFSGRQFSNSRSEMNVSTLELGDSALYLCASSGSTHSYEQYFGPGTRLTVT.

This clonotype has a count of ten or more. The V gene is TRBV4-1, the J gene TRBJ2-5; no reliable D call. This CDR3 has 16 amino acids. Trimming cost V 4 bases and J 4 bases, with 19 bases left between them. CDR1 and CDR2 from the germline V gene are MGHRA and YSYEKL. The CDR3 bases are TGCGCCAGCAGCCCGAATCGTCCGGGCCGTGGAGAGACCCAGTACTTC. It codes for CASSPNRPGRGETQYF.

Many counts were recorded for this clonotype. The genes are TRBV28 and TRBJ2-6; a weak D match, TRBD1 (5 bases). CDR1 is MDHEN and CDR2 is SYDVKM in the germline V gene. This CDR3 contains 15 residues. V was trimmed by 7 bases and J by 0 bases, leaving 10 bases between them. In DNA, the CDR3 is TGTGCCAGCACCCTAGGGGTCTCTGGGGCCAACGTCCTGACTTTC. Protein product: CASTLGVSGANVLTF.

In its sample, this clonotype was seen many times. The chain couples TRBV24-1 to TRBJ2-1; 9 nucleotides match TRBD1. The J segment lost 4 bases and the V segment lost 2 bases, leaving 8 bases of the junction unmatched. The CDR3 has 17 amino acids. Germline values: CDR1 KGHDR, CDR2 SFDVKD. This chain's CDR3 is CATSDSKPGQGYNEQFF. DNA of the CDR3: TGTGCCACCAGTGATTCTAAGCCGGGACAGGGTTACAATGAGCAGTTCTTC.

This clonotype was picked up many times. The chain couples TRBV5-1 to TRBJ2-3, with D uncertain. CDR1 is SGHRS, CDR2 YFSETQ, per germline. V was trimmed by 5 bases and J by 0 bases, leaving 10 bases between them. The CDR3 sequence is 14 residues long. The CDR3 coding sequence is TGCGCCAGCAGTTCCCACACTAGCACAGATACGCAGTATTTT. It yields the protein CASSSHTSTDTQYF.

This clonotype was counted at least ten times. J is TRBJ2-5 and V is TRBV11-2; D is unclear. The length of the CDR3 is 12 residues. Per the germline V gene, CDR1 is SGHAT and CDR2 is FQNNGV. Trimming pared 2 bases from V and 2 bases from J, leaving 3 bases between. The CDR3 protein is CASSLLQETQYF. CDR3 DNA sequence: TGTGCCAGCAGCTTACTACAAGAGACCCAGTACTTC.

V gene TRBV11-1 combines with J gene TRBJ1-1; TRBD1 aligns across 7 bases. J was trimmed by 5 bases and V by 1 base; bases with no gene match: 13. The CDR3 spans 17 residues. The germline V gene encodes CDR1 SGHAT and CDR2 FQDESV (reference sequence). The CDR3: CASSLGARRQGWTEAFF. Written as DNA, the CDR3 is TGTGCCAGCAGCTTAGGGGCGAGACGACAGGGATGGACTGAAGCTTTCTTT. Variable domain in full (rest from reference TRBV11-1 and TRBJ1-1): EAEVAQSPRYKITEKSQAVAFWCDPISGHATLYWYRQILGQGPELLVQFQDESVVDDSQLPKDRFSAERLKGVDSTLKIQPAELGDSAMYLCASSLGARRQGWTEAFFGQGTRLTVV.

This clonotype occurred many times. This chain links TRBV28 with TRBJ1-5; a weak D match, TRBD1 (6 bases). Trimming pared 5 bases from V and 3 bases from J, leaving 14 bases between. Germline CDR1 reads MDHEN; CDR2 reads SYDVKM. The CDR3 is made up of 15 amino acids. CDR3 nucleotides: TGTGCCAGCAGTCCCAGGGGCTGGAACAATCAGCCCCAGCATTTT. Translation gives CASSPRGWNNQPQHF.

This clonotype was seen at least ten times. The chain combines TRBV28 with TRBJ1-2; TRBD1 matches at 8 bases. CDR1 is MDHEN and CDR2 is SYDVKM in the germline V gene. The ends lost 3 bases at V and 5 bases at J; junction bases unmatched: 8. The CDR3 has 15 amino acids. This chain's CDR3 is CASSFSGQGPYGYTF. DNA of the CDR3: TGTGCCAGCAGTTTCTCCGGACAGGGTCCTTATGGCTACACCTTC.

The chain links TRBV2 to TRBJ2-6; D gene uncertain. Trimming took off 9 bases at V and 0 bases at J, with 12 bases between the two ends. Germline CDR1 reads SNHLY; CDR2 reads FYNNEI. The CDR3 consists of 15 residues. The CDR3 loop reads CASQKGSSGANVLTF. In DNA, the CDR3 is TGTGCCAGTCAGAAGGGTTCCTCTGGGGCCAACGTCCTGACTTTC.

With respect to this clonotype: A clone one base away is much larger, so this may be a read error. The rearrangement links TRBV6-2 or TRBV6-3 to TRBJ2-1; D gene ambiguous. This CDR3 is 18 amino acids long. V lost 0 bases and J 0 bases, leaving 15 bases between the germline ends. Per the germline V gene, CDR1 is MNHEY and CDR2 is SVGEGT. The CDR3 spells CASSYSPAPRSSYNEQFF. Here the CDR3 DNA reads TGTGCCAGCAGTTACTCGCCCGCGCCCAGAAGCTCCTACAATGAGCAGTTCTTC.